This T cell receptor (beta chain) was recorded in a study of blood T cell repertoires in COVID-19. Study as a whole: Nucleic acid was either cDNA or gDNA, and it came from T cells, B-cell-depleted T cells, or PBMCs.

Participants were aged roughly 18 to 100 years from roughly 25 US areas. Donors of Cohort 3 who recovered were those that had two negative PCRs, clearance, or symptom resolution. This clone turned up a few times. A junction end diverges from the germline sequence, so it may reflect a read error. The CDR3 loop spans 19 amino acids. Germline CDR1 and CDR2: MDHEN and SYDVKM. Repertoires were generated with immunoSEQ multiplex PCR, while TCRdb's copy carries only in-frame clones and drops some. This sample has under 300,000 clones, with roughly 90% found just once. The sequenced material came from PBMCs or T cells enriched from blood (not recorded which). The rearrangement joins TRBV28 to TRBJ1-2; D possibly corresponds to TRBD1 (5 bases). The sequence came from a woman aged 50 to 65 who had recovered from COVID-19. This CDR3 is CASSLYIAPGGGRNYGYTF. Here the CDR3 DNA reads TGTGCCAGCAGCTTATATATAGCCCCCGGGGGGGGTCGGAACTATGGCTACACCTTC.